The subject of this entry is one T cell receptor beta chain. It lacks a known antigen. There are no base qualities to consult, and no much larger clone falls within one base. Ficoll-Paque density gradient centrifugation was the method used to isolate PBMCs. The data were taken from a study of T-cell memory formation after mild COVID-19 (dated by TCRdb to the early 2020s). Regarding the study in general: TCR sequence clusters from the two donors were found to be largely donor specific. In a couple of donors, T-cell clones that expanded and contracted after mild COVID-19 were tracked by sequencing TCRalpha and TCRbeta repertoires over time. The cohort comprised two young, previously healthy adult volunteers, one female and one male.

Sequencing relied on an Illumina NovaSeq 6000. cDNA libraries for TCRalpha and TCRbeta were prepared by 5'RACE using constant-segment primers, with sample barcodes and unique molecular identifiers added. Trizol reagent was used to extract RNA from every sample. Library amplification was performed in two PCR steps, and a second sample barcode and Illumina TruSeq adapters were introduced in the second step. Libraries were sequenced on an Illumina NovaSeq with 2 x 150 bp paired-end reads. Concerning the study's data processing: Demultiplexing of reads and collapsing into UMI-guided consensus sequences were performed with migec v1.2.7. Using mixcr v2.1.11, UMI consensuses were aligned to TRA and TRB V and J templates and then assembled into clonotypes. Expanded or contracted clonotypes were those called significant by both edgeR and NoisET, with noise models trained on biological replicates. For edgeR calls, the cutoffs were a false discovery rate-adjusted p below 0.01 and a log2 fold-change threshold of 1. As an exploratory analysis of dynamics, PCA with hierarchical clustering was applied to max-normalized trajectories of the 1000 most abundant clonotypes. Separately sequenced CD4+ and CD8+ repertoires were used to assign the CD4 or CD8 phenotype of responding clones. TCRdb reprocessed the public reads (quality trimming at Q25 with fastp, clone calling with MiXCR) and kept in-frame beta chains. Each entry is one CDR3 protein sequence, shown with its most common DNA and genes. The V and J calls and clone size are TCRdb's, not the authors'. In all, the sample holds roughly 550,000 distinct CDR3 sequences, and around 21% of those were seen once. The ten largest account for roughly an eighth of the sample.

Study-level results and caveats: SARS-CoV-2 specificity of the second-wave clones peaking on day 37 was not confirmed. The study covered only two mild cases, and larger cohorts including severe cases with pre-infection samples were considered necessary. Some responding clones were detected in pre-infection memory, which suggested that pre-existing cross-reactive memory T cells had joined the SARS-CoV-2 response. Balanced CD4/CD8 phenotypes were observed for clones contracting from day 15 to 85, whereas a bias towards CD4+ was observed for a second wave of clones expanding from day 15 to 37. Contracting CD4+ clones were located mainly in the CM and EM memory subsets, whereas CD8+ clones were found to be enriched in EMRA.

V is pruned by 7 bases and J by 4 bases, leaving 14 bases of the junction without a gene match. From cysteine to phenylalanine, the CDR3 is 17 amino acids long. Only the CDR3 DNA is retained, 51 bases long and in frame from the first base. The clonotype comes from an adult woman who had mild COVID-19 (a few samples of this study predate the infection). The sample titles of this study are shuffled in the database, so cell type and time point are left out; the donor was told from shared clones. The specimen was PBMCs or a T cell subset sorted from them (not recorded which). The sequence is built from TRBV23-1 and TRBJ2-3; TRBD1 agrees with 10 junctional bases. TRBV23-1 is placed among ORFs of uncertain function. CDR3 loop: CASKGPQGTGDADTQYF. In nucleotide form, the sequence is TGCGCCAGCAAGGGGCCCCAGGGGACAGGGGACGCAGATACGCAGTATTTT.